The 23 T cell receptor beta chains below all came from one sample that was sequenced in a study of T-cell memory formation after mild COVID-19. MiXCR, applied by TCRdb to the 5' RACE reads, yields one record per CDR3 protein. The sample shows about 320,000 distinct CDR3 sequences, roughly an eighth of them seen only once. Sequencing was performed on PBMCs or a T cell subset sorted from them (not recorded which). These receptors originate from a man younger than 30 who had mild COVID-19 (a few samples of this study predate the infection). Cell type and time point are not known.

This clonotype was detected only a few times. J is TRBJ1-6 and V is TRBV12-3 or TRBV12-4, with a possible D match to TRBD1 (5 bases). The V end lost 6 bases, the J end lost 5 bases, and 11 bases lay between the germline ends. The CDR3 sequence is 14 residues long. The CDR3 protein is CASSRQLNNSPLHF. Here the CDR3 DNA reads TGTGCCAGCAGCCGACAGTTAAATAATTCACCCCTCCACTTT.

This clonotype was recorded a few times. This sequence joins TRBV5-1 and TRBJ1-1; 7 bases align to TRBD1. Losses at the gene ends were 4 bases for V and 4 bases for J; bases not matched to a gene: 13. Looked up from germline, CDR1 is SGHRS and CDR2 is YFSETQ. The CDR3 is 16 residues long. The CDR3 is CASSAWPTTGLTEAFF. As DNA, the CDR3 is TGCGCCAGCAGCGCCTGGCCCACGACAGGGCTCACTGAAGCTTTCTTT.

V gene TRBV5-1 combines with J gene TRBJ2-3; D is perhaps TRBD1 (5 bases). Germline CDR1 reads SGHRS; CDR2 reads YFSETQ. V was trimmed by 5 bases and J by 0 bases, leaving 10 bases between them. CDR3 size: 14 residues. This CDR3 is CASRGTGSTDTQYF. The CDR3 nucleotides read TGCGCCAGCAGAGGAACAGGAAGCACAGATACGCAGTATTTT.

This clonotype was counted a few times. The chain recombines TRBV2 with TRBJ2-7; 7 nucleotides agree with TRBD1. The CDR3 length is 15 residues. V was pared by 6 bases and J by 4 bases, with 12 bases of the junction left unmatched. CDR1 is SNHLY, CDR2 FYNNEI, per germline. CDR3 amino acids: CASRTPWGQSYEQYF. The CDR3 DNA is TGTGCCAGCAGGACTCCCTGGGGACAGAGTTACGAGCAGTACTTC.

This clonotype turned up a few times. The V gene is TRBV7-3, the J gene TRBJ2-5; a possible D gene is TRBD2 (7 bases). Per the germline V gene, CDR1 is SGHTA and CDR2 is FQGTGA. The CDR3 contains 15 residues. Between the trimmed V and J ends, which lost 5 bases and 6 bases, there was a span of 19 bases. The CDR3 DNA reads as TGTGCCAGCAGCCTAATGGGCGGGGGCCAGCAGACCCAGTACTTC. Its protein is CASSLMGGGQQTQYF.

The CDR3 spells CASSLEGAREQYF. In nucleotides, the CDR3 is TGTGCCAGCAGCTTAGAGGGCGCACGGGAGCAGTACTTC. The V and J genes are TRBV7-9 and TRBJ2-7; no clear D. Trimming removed 1 base at V and 7 bases at J, with 11 bases between. There are 13 residues in the CDR3. Germline lookup yields CDR1 SEHNR and CDR2 FQNEAQ (reference sequence).

This clonotype was picked up a small number of times. The chain employs TRBV2 and TRBJ2-1, with 8 positions matching TRBD1. The germline CDR1 and CDR2 sequences are SNHLY and FYNNEI. CDR3 length: 13 residues. With V trimmed by 5 bases and J by 7 bases, 4 bases remained unmatched. In nucleotides, the CDR3 is TGTGCCAGCAGTCAGGGGGCGGGTAATGAGCAGTTCTTC. It translates to CASSQGAGNEQFF.

This clonotype was observed a few times. The chain couples TRBV7-9 to TRBJ1-1, with 7 nucleotides matching TRBD1. The length of the CDR3 is 13 residues. Germline CDR1 SEHNR, CDR2 FQNEAQ (reference sequence). J was trimmed by 10 bases and V by 4 bases; bases with no gene match: 9. CDR3 region: CASSSHQGVGAFF. CDR3 sequence (DNA): TGTGCCAGCAGCTCTCACCAGGGGGTCGGAGCTTTCTTT.

This clonotype came up a few times. The chain employs TRBV7-9 and TRBJ2-1; 11 nucleotides match TRBD2. The CDR3 is 14 amino acids. J gave up 7 bases and V 5 bases, and 4 bases lay outside the gene matches. Germline-derived CDR1 and CDR2 are SEHNR and FQNEAQ (reference sequence). The CDR3 here is CASSPSGGTNEQFF. The CDR3 bases are TGTGCCAGCAGCCCTAGCGGGGGGACGAATGAGCAGTTCTTC.

This clonotype has a count of ten or more. The chain employs TRBV18 and TRBJ2-1, with 7 nucleotides matching TRBD2. CDR1 KGHSH and CDR2 LQKENI come from the germline V gene. The junction had 3 bases not matched to a gene; V was cut back by 0 bases and J by 4 bases. The length of the CDR3 is 15 residues. CDR3 DNA sequence: TGTGCCAGCTCACCACCTACAGCGGGGTACAATGAGCAGTTCTTC. This encodes CASSPPTAGYNEQFF.

This clonotype occurred many times. The chain combines TRBV7-2 with TRBJ2-5; D might be TRBD2 (6 bases). Germline V CDR1 and CDR2: SGHTA, FQGNSA. V was clipped by 5 bases and J by 5 bases, with 21 bases between them. The CDR3 runs 16 residues. The CDR3 region is CASSPNPRGLMETQYF. The DNA for the CDR3 is TGTGCCAGCAGCCCTAACCCACGGGGACTCATGGAGACCCAGTACTTC. Full variable domain (rest looked up from reference TRBV7-2 and TRBJ2-5): GAGVSQSPSNKVTEKGKDVELRCDPISGHTALYWYRQSLGQGLEFLIYFQGNSAPDKSGLPSDRFSAERTGGSVSTLTIQRTQQEDSAVYLCASSPNPRGLMETQYFGPGTRLLVL.

This chain uses TRBV20-1 with TRBJ1-1, with D perhaps TRBD1 (5 bases). Germline V gene data show CDR1 as DFQATT and CDR2 as SNEGSKA (reference sequence). Deletions cut 1 base from V and 4 bases from J, with 16 bases between. The CDR3 runs to 15 residues. CDR3 in DNA: TGCAGTGCTAGAGTCCCCGGCAGGGCCCCCACTGAAGCTTTCTTT. Protein: CSARVPGRAPTEAFF.

The chain joins TRBV6-5 to TRBJ1-5, with D possibly matching TRBD1 (5 bases). The V gene's germline CDR1 is MNHEY and CDR2 SVGAGI. Trimming removed 8 bases at V and 12 bases at J, with 17 bases between. The CDR3 has 12 residues. The CDR3 sequence is CASGSFREGQHF. The CDR3, as DNA: TGTGCCAGCGGAAGCTTCAGGGAAGGCCAGCATTTT.

This clonotype was detected a few times. The chain has TRBV4-1 and TRBJ2-1; 10 nucleotides agree with TRBD2. Unmatched junction bases numbered 6, after V lost 1 base and J lost 3 bases. Germline V gene data show CDR1 as MGHRA and CDR2 as YSYEKL. The CDR3 loop spans 17 amino acids. CDR3 loop: CASSQAPGLAIYNEQFF. CDR3 sequence (DNA): TGCGCCAGCAGCCAAGCCCCGGGACTAGCGATCTACAATGAGCAGTTCTTC.

V gene TRBV7-8 combines with J gene TRBJ2-1; D perhaps matches TRBD2 (7 bases). CDR3 length equals 17 residues. V lost 0 bases and J lost 2, with 14 bases in between. Per the germline V gene, CDR1 is SGHVS and CDR2 is FQNEAQ. This chain's CDR3 is CASSLAVGGGPYNEQFF. CDR3 nucleotide sequence: TGTGCCAGCAGCTTAGCCGTAGGGGGGGGCCCCTACAATGAGCAGTTCTTC.

There are a few counts of this clonotype. This rearrangement joins TRBV6-2 or TRBV6-3 to TRBJ2-7; the D gene is possibly TRBD2 (6 bases). Trimming removed 1 base at V and 2 bases at J, with 12 bases between. The CDR3 consists of 15 residues. The germline V gene encodes CDR1 MNHEY and CDR2 SVGEGT. In DNA form, the CDR3 reads TGTGCCAGCAGTTACTTTGGACTACCAGCCTACGAGCAGTACTTC. Its translation is CASSYFGLPAYEQYF.

This rearrangement joins TRBV7-9 to TRBJ2-6; no definite D call. Looked up from germline, CDR1 is SEHNR and CDR2 is FQNEAQ (reference sequence). CDR3 length: 12 amino acids. V lost 8 bases, J lost 4 bases, and 6 bases lay in between. Written as DNA, the CDR3 is TGTGCCAGCGTAAGAGGGGCCAACGTCCTGACTTTC. This translates into CASVRGANVLTF.

The chain has TRBV12-3 or TRBV12-4 and TRBJ2-7; either TRBD1 or TRBD2 may supply D (5 bases each). The V and J ends lost 5 bases and 0 bases respectively, with 17 bases between them. This CDR3 is built from 16 residues. The CDR3 protein is CASSPHSSGASYEQYF. CDR3 nucleotide sequence: TGTGCCAGCAGTCCCCACTCGTCCGGGGCCTCCTACGAGCAGTACTTC.

This chain connects TRBV28 to TRBJ2-7; D possibly corresponds to TRBD1 (6 bases). Germline CDR1 reads MDHEN; CDR2 reads SYDVKM. The V gene lost 4 bases and the J gene lost 3 bases, with 13 bases spanning the gap. This CDR3 spans 14 amino acids. CDR3 region: CASSSPGQSYEQYV. CDR3 coding DNA: TGTGCCAGCAGTTCCCCGGGACAAAGCTACGAGCAGTACGTC.

This clonotype showed up just a few times. This sequence joins TRBV5-1 and TRBJ2-5, with 16 bases aligning to TRBD2. V shed 4 bases, J shed 5 bases, and the junction held 8 bases outside the gene matches. This CDR3 region has 17 residues. The germline CDR1 and CDR2 sequences are SGHRS and YFSETQ. The CDR3 loop reads CASSDGTSGGAVETQYF. The DNA of the CDR3 is TGCGCCAGCAGCGATGGGACTAGCGGGGGGGCGGTTGAGACCCAGTACTTC.

In its sample, this clonotype was seen a few times. One junction end disagrees with the germline gene, perhaps due to a read error. The rearrangement links TRBV7-2 to TRBJ1-2; 7 bases map to TRBD1. CDR3 size: 12 residues. CDR1 SGHTA and CDR2 FQGNSA come from the germline V gene. The chain's CDR3 is CASSSNFGQAFF. CDR3 in DNA: TGTGCCAGCAGCTCGAACTTTGGACAGGCCTTCTTC.

Ten or more counts support this clonotype. This chain connects TRBV9 to TRBJ2-7; D gene uncertain. Looked up from germline, CDR1 is SGDLS and CDR2 is YYNGEE. The CDR3 consists of 12 residues. The V end lost 3 bases, the J end lost 4 bases, and 8 bases lay between the germline ends. CDR3 residues: CASSGLLYEQYF. The CDR3 coding sequence is TGTGCCAGCAGCGGCCTCCTTTACGAGCAGTACTTC.

Only a few counts were recorded for this clonotype. The chain couples TRBV7-3 to TRBJ2-2; the match to TRBD1 covers 10 bases. The J segment lost 4 bases and the V segment lost 5 bases, leaving 7 bases of the junction unmatched. The CDR3 is 16 residues long. The V gene's germline CDR1 is SGHTA and CDR2 FQGTGA. CDR3 in DNA: TGTGCCAGCAGCAATCCTGACAGGGGGCGCACCGGGGAGCTGTTTTTT. Translation: CASSNPDRGRTGELFF.